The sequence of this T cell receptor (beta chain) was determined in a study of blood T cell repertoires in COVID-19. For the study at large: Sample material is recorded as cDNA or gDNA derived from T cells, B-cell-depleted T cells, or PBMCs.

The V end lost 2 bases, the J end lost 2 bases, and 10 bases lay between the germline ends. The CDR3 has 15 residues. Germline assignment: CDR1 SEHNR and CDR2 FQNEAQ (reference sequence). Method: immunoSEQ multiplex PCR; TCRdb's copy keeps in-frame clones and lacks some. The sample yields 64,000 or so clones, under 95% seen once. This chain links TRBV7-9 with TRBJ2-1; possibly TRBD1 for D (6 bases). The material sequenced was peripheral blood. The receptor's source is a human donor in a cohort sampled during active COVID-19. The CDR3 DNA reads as TGTGCCAGCAGCTTAAGGGGGAAACCCTACAATGAGCAGTTCTTC. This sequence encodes CASSLRGKPYNEQFF.